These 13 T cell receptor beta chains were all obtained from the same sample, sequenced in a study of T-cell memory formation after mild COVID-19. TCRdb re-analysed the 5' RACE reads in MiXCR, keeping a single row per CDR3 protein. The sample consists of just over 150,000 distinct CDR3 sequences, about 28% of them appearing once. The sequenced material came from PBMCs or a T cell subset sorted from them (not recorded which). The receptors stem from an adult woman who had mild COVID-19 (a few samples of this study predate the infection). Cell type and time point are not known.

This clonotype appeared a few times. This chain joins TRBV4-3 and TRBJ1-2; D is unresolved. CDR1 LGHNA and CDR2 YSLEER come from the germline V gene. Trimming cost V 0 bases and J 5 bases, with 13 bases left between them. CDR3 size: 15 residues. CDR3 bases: TGCGCCAGCAGCCAAGATACTGCGACGGTGTATGGCTACACCTTC. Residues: CASSQDTATVYGYTF.

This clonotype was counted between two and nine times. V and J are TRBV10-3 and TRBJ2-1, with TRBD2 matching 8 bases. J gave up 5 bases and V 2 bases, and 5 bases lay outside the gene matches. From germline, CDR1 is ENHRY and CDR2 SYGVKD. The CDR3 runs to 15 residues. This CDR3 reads CAISEAGGVDNEQFF. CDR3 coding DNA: TGTGCCATCAGTGAGGCGGGAGGAGTGGACAATGAGCAGTTCTTC.

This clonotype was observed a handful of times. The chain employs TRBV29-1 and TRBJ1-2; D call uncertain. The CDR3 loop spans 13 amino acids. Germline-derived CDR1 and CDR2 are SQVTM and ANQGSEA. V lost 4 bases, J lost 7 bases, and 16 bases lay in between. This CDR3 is CSVVGGVRSGYTF. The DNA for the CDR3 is TGCAGCGTTGTCGGCGGGGTGAGAAGTGGCTACACCTTC.

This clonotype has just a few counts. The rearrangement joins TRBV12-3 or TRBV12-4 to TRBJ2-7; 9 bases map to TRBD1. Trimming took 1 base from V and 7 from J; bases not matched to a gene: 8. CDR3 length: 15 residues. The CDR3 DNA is TGTGCCAGCAGTTTAGGGGGGGACAGGGTCGGAGAGCAGTACTTC. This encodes CASSLGGDRVGEQYF.

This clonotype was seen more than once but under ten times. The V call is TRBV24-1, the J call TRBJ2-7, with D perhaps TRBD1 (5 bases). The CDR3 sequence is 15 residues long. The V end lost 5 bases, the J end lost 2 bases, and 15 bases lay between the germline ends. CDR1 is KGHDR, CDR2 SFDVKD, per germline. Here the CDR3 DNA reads TGTGCCACCAGTGCCGCTGGGGCCCTCGCCTACGAGCAGTACTTC. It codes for CATSAAGALAYEQYF.

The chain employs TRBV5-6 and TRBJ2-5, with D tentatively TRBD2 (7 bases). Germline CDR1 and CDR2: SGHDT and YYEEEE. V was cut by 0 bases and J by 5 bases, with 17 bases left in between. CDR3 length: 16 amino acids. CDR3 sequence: CASSLEGEGGLETQYF. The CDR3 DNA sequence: TGTGCCAGCAGCTTGGAGGGGGAGGGGGGACTGGAGACCCAGTACTTC.

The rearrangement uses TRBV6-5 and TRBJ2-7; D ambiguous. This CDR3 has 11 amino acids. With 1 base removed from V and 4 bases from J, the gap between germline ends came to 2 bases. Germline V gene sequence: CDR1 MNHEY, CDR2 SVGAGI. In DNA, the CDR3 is TGTGCCAGCAGTTACTTGTACGAGCAGTACTTC. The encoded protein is CASSYLYEQYF.

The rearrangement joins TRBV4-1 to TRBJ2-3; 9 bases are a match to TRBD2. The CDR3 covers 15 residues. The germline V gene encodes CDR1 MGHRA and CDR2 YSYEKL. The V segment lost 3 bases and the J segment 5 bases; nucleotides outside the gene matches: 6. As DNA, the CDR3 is TGCGCCAGCAGCCAGGGGAGCGGGGGGCAAGATACGCAGTATTTT. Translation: CASSQGSGGQDTQYF.

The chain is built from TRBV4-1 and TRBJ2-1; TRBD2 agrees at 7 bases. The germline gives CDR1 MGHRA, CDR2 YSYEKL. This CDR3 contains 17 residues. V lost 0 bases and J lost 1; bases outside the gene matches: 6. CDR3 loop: CASSQDQAGLSYNEQFF. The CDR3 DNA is TGCGCCAGCAGCCAAGATCAAGCGGGGCTGTCCTACAATGAGCAGTTCTTC.

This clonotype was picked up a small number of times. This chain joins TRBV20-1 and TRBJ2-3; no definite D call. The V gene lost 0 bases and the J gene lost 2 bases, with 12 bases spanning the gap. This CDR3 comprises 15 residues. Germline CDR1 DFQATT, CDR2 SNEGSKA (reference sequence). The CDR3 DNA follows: TGCAGTGCTAGAGATCTGGGCCCTGCCACAGATACGCAGTATTTT. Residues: CSARDLGPATDTQYF.

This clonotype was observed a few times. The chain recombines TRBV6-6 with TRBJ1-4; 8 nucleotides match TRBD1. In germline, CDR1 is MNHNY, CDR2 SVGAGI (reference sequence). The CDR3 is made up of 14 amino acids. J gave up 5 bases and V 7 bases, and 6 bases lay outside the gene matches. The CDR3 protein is CASTPGGRNEKLFF. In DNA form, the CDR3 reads TGTGCCAGCACCCCAGGGGGCCGAAATGAAAAACTGTTTTTT.

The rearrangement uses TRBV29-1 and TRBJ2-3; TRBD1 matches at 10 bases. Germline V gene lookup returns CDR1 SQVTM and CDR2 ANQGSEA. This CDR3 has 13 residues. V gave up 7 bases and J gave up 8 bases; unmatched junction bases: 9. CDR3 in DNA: TGCAGCGCATTGGACAGGGGGTCTGGTACGCAGTATTTT. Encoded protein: CSALDRGSGTQYF.

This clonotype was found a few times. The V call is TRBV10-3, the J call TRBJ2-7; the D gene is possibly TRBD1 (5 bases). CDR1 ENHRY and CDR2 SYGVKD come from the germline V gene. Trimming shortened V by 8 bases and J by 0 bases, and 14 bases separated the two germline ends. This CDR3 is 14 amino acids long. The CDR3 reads CAISQTDISYEQYF. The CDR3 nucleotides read TGTGCCATCTCTCAAACGGACATCTCCTACGAGCAGTACTTC.